A selection of T cell receptor beta chains follows, all from one sample in a study of response to subunit inactivated influenza vaccine. MiXCR was run by TCRdb on the RT-PCR reads, yielding one entry per CDR3 protein. Of roughly 190,000 distinct CDR3 sequences listed, about 12% were seen once; the top ten hold around 28%. These data also formed part of another study, on T cells expressing NK-cell markers.

Specimen: CD8+ T cells sorted from PBMCs, collected 12 days after vaccination. The origin of the receptors is a man aged 45 to 65 who received an inactivated influenza vaccine. The CDR3 runs from the conserved cysteine through the conserved F or W. The order of the fields is clone size, D gene, J gene, V gene, CDR3 DNA, CDR3 protein. The D gene is left open where the match is weak. Rows may omit the clone size; those that give it use once, few, many or a size class.

>many|TRBD1|TRBJ2-1|TRBV12-3/TRBV12-4
TGTGCCAGCAATACCGGGACAGGGTTCGGTGAGCAGTTCTTC
CASNTGTGFGEQFF
>many|.|TRBJ2-3|TRBV10-3
TGTGCCATCGGAGCACCAGCAGATACGCAGTATTTT
CAIGAPADTQYF
>.|.|TRBJ1-1|TRBV12-3/TRBV12-4
TGTGCCAGCAGTTTTGCGGACATGAACACTGAAGCTTTCTTT
CASSFADMNTEAFF
>.|.|TRBJ1-3|TRBV7-9
TGTGCCAGCAGCTTGTCCCCGGATTACTCGGCCATATATTTT
CASSLSPDYSAIYF
>many|TRBD1|TRBJ1-5|TRBV15
TGTGCCACCAGCAGTGGACAGGGAATGCGGCCCCAGCATTTT
CATSSGQGMRPQHF
>.|TRBD1|TRBJ1-5|TRBV7-9
TGTGCCAGCAGCGCGACAGGGAACAATCAGCCCCAGCATTTT
CASSATGNNQPQHF
>.|TRBD1|TRBJ2-4|TRBV24-1
TGTGCCACCAGTGACCGCCGGGACAGCCGAAACATTCAGTACTTC
CATSDRRDSRNIQYF
>.|.|TRBJ1-2|TRBV5-1
TGCGCCAGCAGCCTTGTTAAGGGGGGGGCGGCTGGCTACACCTTC
CASSLVKGGAAGYTF
>.|.|TRBJ1-1|TRBV6-5
TGTGCCAGCAGTTACTCGTTCAGTGGGGTGAACACTGAAGCTTTCTTT
CASSYSFSGVNTEAFF
>.|.|TRBJ2-7|TRBV30
TGTGCCTGGAGTGCAGGGGAGGGACAGATTTTAAACGAGCAGTACTTC
CAWSAGEGQILNEQYF
>few|.|TRBJ2-1|TRBV7-2
TGTGCCAGCAGCTTGGAGGTTTCGCCTGTTGGGGATGAGCAGTTCTTC
CASSLEVSPVGDEQFF
>.|.|TRBJ2-7|TRBV11-2
TGTGCCAGCAGCTTTATGGGAGGCGAGCAGTACTTC
CASSFMGGEQYF
>.|.|TRBJ2-3|TRBV12-3/TRBV12-4
TGTGCCAGCAGTTTAGAGAAGAGGGAAACTCACACAGATACGCAGTATTTT
CASSLEKRETHTDTQYF
>many|.|TRBJ2-3|TRBV29-1
TGCAGCGTAGGGTCCGGACGTAGACACCCAGCAGATACGCAGTATTTT
CSVGSGRRHPADTQYF
>.|.|TRBJ2-6|TRBV4-1
TGCGCCAGCAGCCACAGTACCGGGGCCAACGTCCTGACTTTC
CASSHSTGANVLTF
>few|TRBD1|TRBJ1-1|TRBV12-3/TRBV12-4
TGTGCCAGCAGTGAAACCGGGACAGGGGATCCTGAAGCTTTCTTT
CASSETGTGDPEAFF
>few|.|TRBJ2-3|TRBV28
TGTGCCAGCAGTTTAACTGGGTCCGCCCTAGTGGATACGCAGTATTTT
CASSLTGSALVDTQYF
>few|.|TRBJ2-5|TRBV28
TGTGCCAGCAGTTCACAGACAGGACTCCAAGAGACCCAGTACTTC
CASSSQTGLQETQYF
>few|.|TRBJ2-2|TRBV5-1
TGCGCCAGCAGCCCCAGTGGGGGGCCGAACACCGGGGAGCTGTTTTTT
CASSPSGGPNTGELFF
>few|.|TRBJ1-2|TRBV12-3/TRBV12-4
TGTGCCAGCAGTTTACCCGCGGCGGGTAACTATGGCTACACCTTC
CASSLPAAGNYGYTF
>.|TRBD2|TRBJ2-7|TRBV30
TGTGCCTGGACCAGCGGGAGCCCTTACGAGCAGTACTTC
CAWTSGSPYEQYF
>.|.|TRBJ1-2|TRBV7-9
TGTGCCAGCAGCTTAGAAGGGGTAGCTAACTATGGCTACACCTTC
CASSLEGVANYGYTF
>.|.|TRBJ2-3|TRBV7-9
TGTGCCAGCAGCGGGCAGGGCCAAACCACAGATACGCAGTATTTT
CASSGQGQTTDTQYF
>.|.|TRBJ2-7|TRBV30
TGTGCCTGGAGTGTAAACTGGGAGCAGTACTTC
CAWSVNWEQYF
>.|.|TRBJ2-5|TRBV9
TGTGCCAGCAGCTCAGAATGGACACTTCAAGAGACCCAGTACTTC
CASSSEWTLQETQYF
>.|.|TRBJ2-1|TRBV7-9
TGTGCCAGCAGCTTAGCGGGTTCAAACAATGAGCAGTTCTTC
CASSLAGSNNEQFF
>.|.|TRBJ2-3|TRBV6-2/TRBV6-3
TGTGCCAGCAGTTTCTGGCACCTCACAGATACGCAGTATTTT
CASSFWHLTDTQYF
>few|.|TRBJ2-1|TRBV10-2
TGCGCCAGCAGTGAGGCCAAACTAGTGCATGAGCAGTTCTTC
CASSEAKLVHEQFF
>many|.|TRBJ2-4|TRBV4-3
TGCGCCAGCAGCCAAGACGGCCGGGCCAAAAACATTCAGTACTTC
CASSQDGRAKNIQYF
>many|.|TRBJ1-2|TRBV4-2
TGTGCCAGCAGCCAAGGGTTGGATGAGGGGTCCTATGGCTACACCTTC
CASSQGLDEGSYGYTF
>few|TRBD2|TRBJ2-1|TRBV5-8
TGTGCCAGCAGCTTGGCGGCGGGGGGGCAGAATGAGCAGTTCTTC
CASSLAAGGQNEQFF
>many|TRBD2|TRBJ2-3|TRBV5-1
TGCGCCAGCAGCGGTCTGAGCCGGGGGGGCGGCGCAGATACGCAGTATTTT
CASSGLSRGGGADTQYF
>many|.|TRBJ1-1|TRBV30
TGTGCCTGGACCCCCGGGACGGCAAACACTGAAGCTTTCTTT
CAWTPGTANTEAFF
>.|TRBD1|TRBJ1-1|TRBV5-1
TGCGCCAGCAGCTTGTGGGGCACAGGGGACACTGAAGCTTTCTTT
CASSLWGTGDTEAFF
>few|.|TRBJ2-3|TRBV20-1
TGCAGTGCTAGAGATCCCCAATCTGTTGCTACAGATACGCAGTATTTT
CSARDPQSVATDTQYF
>many|.|TRBJ1-1|TRBV20-1
TGCAGTGCCTGGAGCCAGGGACGGACTGAAGCTTTCTTT
CSAWSQGRTEAFF
>.|.|TRBJ2-7|TRBV18
TGTGCCAGCTCAGTTCTCGACAAGTCCTACGAGCAGTACTTC
CASSVLDKSYEQYF
>few|.|TRBJ1-1|TRBV29-1
TGCAGCGTTGCCCATAGACAGCCTGAAGCTTTCTTT
CSVAHRQPEAFF
>few|.|TRBJ1-1|TRBV11-2
TGTGCCAGCACCCCTTTCAGGGGTTACACTGAAGCTTTCTTT
CASTPFRGYTEAFF
>few|.|TRBJ2-2|TRBV21-1
TGTGCCAGCAGCAAAGATGGCGGGGATGGGGACGCTGGCGGGGAGCTGTTTTTT
CASSKDGGDGDAGGELFF
>few|TRBD1|TRBJ1-1|TRBV20-1
TGCAGTGCCGCCCCAGGGGGCCGGTTGGGTCGAACTGAAGCTTTCTTT
CSAAPGGRLGRTEAFF
>.|.|TRBJ2-7|TRBV27
TGTGCCAGCAGTCCGGGACGCTACGAGCAGTACTTC
CASSPGRYEQYF
>.|TRBD1|TRBJ1-1|TRBV2
TGTGCCAGCCGGGACAGGGGGTCTGTTGAAGCTTTCTTT
CASRDRGSVEAFF
>many|TRBD1|TRBJ1-4|TRBV13
TGTGCCAGCAGCTACAGGGGAGAGGGTGAAAAACTGTTTTTT
CASSYRGEGEKLFF
>many|TRBD1|TRBJ2-7|TRBV29-1
TGCAGCGTTGTCTTCCGGGACAGGGGTTACGAGCAGTACTTC
CSVVFRDRGYEQYF